This T cell receptor beta chain was documented in a study of CXCR3-negative and CXCR3-positive naive CD8 T cells. Overall study context: Some 150 million TRB reads in total, about 1.5 +/- 0.3 million per library. Study results and caveats: Higher TRB CDR3 hydrophobicity marked CXCR3-positive naive cells relative to CXCR3-negative naive cells. CXCR3-negative and CXCR3-positive naive cells shared comparable TRBV-TRBJ usage, but memory cells did not. For memory CD8+ cells diversity was much lower, but both naive subsets had comparably high diversity.

Germline assignment: CDR1 LNHDA and CDR2 SQIVND (reference sequence). The CDR3 is made up of 15 amino acids. At a few hundred thousand cells each, triplicate sorts were carried out for each CD8+ T cell subset. Preparation of TRB cDNA libraries relied on 5' RACE carrying UMI labels. No DNA is given; TCRdb re-called the 5' RACE reads and lists each CDR3 protein once. This sample contains roughly 140,000 distinct CDR3 sequences. In regard to this clonotype: Its antigen is currently unknown.

The receptor was isolated from a human donor in good health. Some clones in this sample may be carry-over from other donors' samples. Sequencing was performed on naive CXCR3+ CD8+ T cells from blood. Indicated subset: CD45RO-CCR7+CD27+CD95- naive CD8+ T cells expressing CXCR3 (TNR3+). The chain has TRBV19 and TRBJ1-5. CDR3 loop: CASSMRRETNQPQHF.